The sequence of this T cell receptor (beta chain) was determined in a study of technical replicates of blood from a handful of donors. The method was immunoSEQ multiplex PCR; TCRdb's version includes in-frame clones alone and lacks a portion of them. The sample shows about 73,000 clones, roughly 93% of them seen only once. The CDR3 spans 16 residues. The J segment lost 3 bases and the V segment lost 6 bases, leaving 8 bases of the junction unmatched. Germline CDR1 SGHRS, CDR2 YFSETQ. Source material: T cells isolated from PBMCs. V gene TRBV5-1 combines with J gene TRBJ2-1, with 11 bases fitting TRBD1. The TCR originated in a human donor in good health. The CDR3 loop reads CASTWTGGAHYNEQFF. The CDR3 nucleotides are TGCGCCAGCACCTGGACAGGGGGCGCGCACTACAATGAGCAGTTCTTC.